The clone carrying this T cell receptor beta chain was seen more than once but under ten times. Data came from immunoSEQ multiplex PCR; TCRdb stores just in-frame clones and leaves some out. This repertoire shows 70,000 to 100,000 clones, about 88% found once; its top ten account for 1.2%. The data were obtained in a study of blood T cell repertoires in COVID-19. The sequence was obtained from a man of 80 years or more with active or convalescent COVID-19. Material: peripheral blood.

CDR3 sequence: CASSTQGHISGNTIYF. The CDR3 nucleotides are TGTGCCAGCAGTACACAGGGTCATATCTCTGGAAACACCATATATTTT. The chain joins TRBV25-1 to TRBJ1-3, with D perhaps TRBD1 (6 bases). This CDR3 is 16 amino acids long. Trimming pared 5 bases from V and 0 bases from J, leaving 14 bases between. CDR1 and CDR2 from the germline V gene are MGHDK and SYGVNS.